This entry is about one TCR beta chain. This clonotype was detected only a few times. Its antigen target is currently unknown. Base quality data are lacking; no much larger clone is found one base away. CDR1 and CDR2 (LNHNV, YYDKDF) derive from the germline V gene (reference sequence). The CDR3 holds 16 amino acids from the cysteine to the phenylalanine. Only the CDR3 DNA is retained, 48 bases long and in frame from the first base. Trimmed from V: 4 bases; trimmed from J: 3 bases; junction bases lacking a gene match: 8. Donors were a few dozen systemically healthy Caucasian individuals from Russia aged roughly 6 to 90 years. Each donor gave around 9 milliliters of peripheral blood, collected into EDTA-treated Vacutainer tubes. Ficoll-Paque density-gradient centrifugation was used to isolate PBMCs, with at least 6 million per sample. Total RNA, at least 6 micrograms per sample, was extracted from PBMCs with Trizol reagent. The percentages of naive CD45RAhigh/CD27high T cells were determined by flow cytometry on a PBMC aliquot from every donor.

This record comes from a study of blood T cells in healthy people across ages (dated by TCRdb to about 2015). At the level of the whole study: In model experiments, roughly one uniquely barcoded TCR beta cDNA molecule per two T cells was captured by template switching. To avoid experimental bias, donors of different ages were spread randomly across the sequencing lanes. The study measured age-related changes in TCR beta repertoire diversity using deep sequencing normalized with unique cDNA molecular identifiers. Donors were grouped into four age groups: young (average approximately 16 years), middle-aged (39), aged (over 55) and long-lived (around 82). The study analyzed two additional independent replicas of 1 million unique cDNA reads from the same blood draw for two donors, one aged 18 to 30 and one aged 80 or older. Broad study findings and their caveats: Compared with the aged group, more naive CD4+ T cells, fewer expanded clones and increased TCR diversity were shown by the long-lived group, suggesting age selection. Because profiling used bulk unsorted PBMCs, naive and antigen-experienced compartments could not be compared conclusively. Donor CMV infection status was unknown, potentially confounding age-related changes in expanded clonotypes. A strong correlation was found between observed TCR beta diversity and the percentage of naive T cells measured by flow cytometry. Estimates of total diversity based on one million sequenced T cells were regarded as lower bounds and as underestimates. As age increased, observed TCR beta diversity per million T cells dropped in a roughly linear way, and a significant reduction was already evident by age about 40.

Library generation was performed with 5' RACE. For sequencing, an Illumina HiSeq 2500 was employed. A second PCR of roughly 7 to 11 cycles was run with a J-beta primer mix and a sample-barcoded 5' primer. Each TCR beta cDNA molecule received a unique molecular identifier from a template-switch 5' adaptor carrying 12 random nucleotides. At least 2.5 million CDR3-containing paired-end reads were obtained from each sample. All of the RNA was converted into first-strand cDNA using the Mint cDNA synthesis kit, with a TRBC-specific oligonucleotide serving as the primer. After uracil-DNA glycosylase treatment, a first 18-cycle PCR used universal primers M1SS and BC2_uni_R on all cDNA. In the paper's pipeline: Normalization of each sample was performed by random selection of 1 million high-quality reads, each carrying a distinct molecular identifier. Instead of being binned into consensus sequences, reads that shared molecular identifiers were thrown out. MiTCR, set to a Q25 quality threshold and the strictest error-elimination algorithm, was used for CDR3 identification, clonotype clustering and error correction. Lower-bound total TCR beta diversity was estimated with a nonparametric unseen species model using Euler transformation. The public reads were run again by TCRdb, first through fastp at Q25 and then through MiXCR, and only productive beta chains were kept. Each CDR3 protein appears once, grouped with its most common genes and DNA. The V and J calls reflect TCRdb's pipeline rather than the authors' work. This sample is represented by roughly 1,700,000 distinct CDR3 sequences; roughly 30% of them were singletons. Over 7% of the sample comes from the top ten.

Sequenced input: blood. The sequence was obtained from a woman in her thirties in good health. The chain links TRBV15 with TRBJ2-7; TRBD2 fits 11 bases in the junction. In nucleotides, the sequence is TGTGCCACCAGCAAAGCTCTAGCGGGGGGCTTCTACGAGCAGTACTTC. Translated, this gives CATSKALAGGFYEQYF.